The 13 T cell receptor beta chains reported below all come from one sample, sequenced in a study of T cell responses to AZD1222 COVID-19 vaccine. Only in-frame clones appear in the TCRdb table, and some are missing; sequencing was by immunoSEQ multiplex PCR. Here the sample spans 110,000 or so clones, roughly 89% being singletons. The sequencing here drew on peripheral blood, taken on day 0 of AZD1222 vaccination. Every receptor here comes from an adult in good health.

This chain connects TRBV3-1 (or the pseudogene TRBV3-2) to TRBJ1-5; D unclear. Germline V gene lookup returns CDR1 LGHDT and CDR2 YNNKEL (reference sequence). Trimming cost V 4 bases and J 5 bases, with 9 bases left between them. This CDR3 has 13 amino acids. The CDR3 DNA reads as TGTGCCAGCAGCCTCTGGGTCGATCAGCCCCAGCATTTT. Its protein product is CASSLWVDQPQHF.

V usage is TRBV19 and J usage is TRBJ1-5; 8 bases align to TRBD1. The CDR3 contains 14 residues. Germline V gene sequence: CDR1 LNHDA, CDR2 SQIVND (reference sequence). Losses at the gene ends were 4 bases for V and 6 bases for J; bases not matched to a gene: 5. CDR3 in amino acids: CASSTGQVFQPQHF. The CDR3 DNA reads as TGTGCCAGTAGTACGGGACAGGTTTTTCAGCCCCAGCATTTT.

J is TRBJ2-7 and V is TRBV13, with TRBD1 as a possible D gene (5 bases). Germline V gene lookup returns CDR1 PRHDT and CDR2 FYEKMQ (reference sequence). The CDR3 is 14 amino acids. Trimming cost V 5 bases and J 3 bases, with 14 bases left between them. The CDR3 DNA follows: TGTGCCAGCAGCAAGTCAGGGATCCGCTACGAGCAGTACTTC. Residues: CASSKSGIRYEQYF.

The chain carries TRBV20-1 and TRBJ2-7, with TRBD1 matching over 9 bases. Trimming cost V 3 bases and J 4 bases; bases outside gene matches: 7. The CDR3 contains 14 residues. CDR1 DFQATT and CDR2 SNEGSKA come from the germline V gene (reference sequence). The CDR3 sequence is CSASYDRGMYEQYF. CDR3 DNA: TGCAGTGCTAGTTACGACAGGGGGATGTACGAGCAGTACTTC.

This clone was recorded once. The rearrangement uses TRBV9 and TRBJ2-1; TRBD1 might be the D (6 bases). The germline CDR1 and CDR2 sequences are SGDLS and YYNGEE. The CDR3 extends over 15 amino acids. V was cut by 0 bases and J by 9 bases, with 16 bases left in between. CDR3 loop: CASSVAGAVSGEQFF. For the CDR3, the DNA is TGTGCCAGCAGCGTAGCAGGGGCGGTATCGGGTGAGCAGTTCTTC.

The rearrangement joins TRBV5-8 to TRBJ1-4; a weak D match, TRBD1 (6 bases). CDR1 and CDR2 (germline): SGHTS, YDEGEE. This CDR3 is built from 14 residues. Trimming removed 2 bases at V and 5 bases at J, with 10 bases between. In DNA form, the CDR3 reads TGTGCCAGCAGCTTTGGACAGTTGAATGAAAAACTGTTTTTT. It is translated as CASSFGQLNEKLFF.

V is TRBV9 and J is TRBJ1-5; a possible D gene is TRBD1 (5 bases). The CDR3 length is 13 residues. Germline V gives CDR1 SGDLS, CDR2 YYNGEE. Trimming took 4 bases from V and 6 from J, leaving 11 bases between them. CDR3 bases: TGTGCCAGCAGCCCTGGGGGTGCTCAGCCCCAGCATTTT. This gives the protein CASSPGGAQPQHF.

The count of this clone is one. V usage is TRBV3-1 (or the pseudogene TRBV3-2) and J usage is TRBJ1-1; D possibly corresponds to TRBD1 (5 bases). The CDR3 is 16 amino acids. Germline CDR1 reads LGHDT; CDR2 reads YNNKEL (reference sequence). V lost 4 bases to trimming and J lost 5 bases, with 20 bases between them. CDR3 sequence (DNA): TGTGCCAGCAGCCCGGGGCGCGGGGTGGAAAAGACTGAAGCTTTCTTT. It translates to CASSPGRGVEKTEAFF.

The chain carries TRBV6-5 and TRBJ2-2; D remains unclear. The CDR3 is made up of 14 amino acids. Germline V gene lookup returns CDR1 MNHEY and CDR2 SVGAGI. Trimming took 7 bases from V and 6 from J, leaving 15 bases between them. The CDR3 here is CASNSFSVPGELFF. The CDR3, as DNA: TGTGCCAGCAATTCTTTTTCGGTCCCCGGGGAGCTGTTTTTT.

J is TRBJ2-3 and V is TRBV28; D unresolved. The CDR3 length is 13 residues. V was trimmed by 3 bases and J by 4 bases, leaving 8 bases between them. CDR1 is MDHEN and CDR2 is SYDVKM in the germline V gene. CDR3 loop: CASSFPGADTQYF. The DNA for the CDR3 is TGTGCCAGCAGTTTCCCAGGAGCAGATACGCAGTATTTT.

The chain joins TRBV5-1 to TRBJ1-1; D possibly corresponds to TRBD1 (6 bases). V was cut by 0 bases and J by 8 bases, with 20 bases left in between. Germline-derived CDR1 and CDR2 are SGHRS and YFSETQ. The CDR3 is 16 amino acids. CDR3 sequence reads: CASSLAKQGPTTEAFF. CDR3 DNA: TGCGCCAGCAGCTTGGCCAAGCAGGGGCCAACTACGGAAGCTTTCTTT.

The genes are TRBV6-5 and TRBJ1-3; TRBD1 agrees at 7 bases. The V and J ends lost 10 bases and 4 bases, in that order; junction bases with no gene match: 7. The CDR3 spans 13 residues. Germline lookup yields CDR1 MNHEY and CDR2 SVGAGI. The CDR3 coding sequence is TGTGCCACGAGGGGGCTGGCAGGAAACACCATATATTTT. Translation: CATRGLAGNTIYF.

This chain links TRBV6-6 with TRBJ1-2, with D maybe TRBD1 (6 bases). V was cut by 6 bases and J by 2 bases, with 16 bases left in between. This CDR3 has 15 residues. Germline V gene data show CDR1 as MNHNY and CDR2 as SVGAGI (reference sequence). The CDR3 loop reads CASRRGRTDNYGYTF. CDR3 DNA: TGTGCCAGCAGACGGGGGCGGACTGACAACTATGGCTACACCTTC.